This T cell receptor beta chain originates from a study of control samples from healthy donors and cancer patients. TCRdb's copy holds only in-frame clones and misses some; the assay was immunoSEQ multiplex PCR. The sample lists just over 150,000 clones, over 85% occurring once. What was sequenced was blood. This TCR was sampled from a man aged 30-40 years in good health.

This CDR3 is CASSVTLAGVNEQFF. The CDR3 coding sequence is TGTGCCAGCAGCGTGACACTAGCGGGGGTTAATGAGCAGTTCTTC. The chain is built from TRBV9 and TRBJ2-1; 11 bases line up with TRBD2. The V segment lost 2 bases and the J segment 7 bases; nucleotides outside the gene matches: 5. In germline, CDR1 is SGDLS, CDR2 YYNGEE. This CDR3 contains 15 residues.